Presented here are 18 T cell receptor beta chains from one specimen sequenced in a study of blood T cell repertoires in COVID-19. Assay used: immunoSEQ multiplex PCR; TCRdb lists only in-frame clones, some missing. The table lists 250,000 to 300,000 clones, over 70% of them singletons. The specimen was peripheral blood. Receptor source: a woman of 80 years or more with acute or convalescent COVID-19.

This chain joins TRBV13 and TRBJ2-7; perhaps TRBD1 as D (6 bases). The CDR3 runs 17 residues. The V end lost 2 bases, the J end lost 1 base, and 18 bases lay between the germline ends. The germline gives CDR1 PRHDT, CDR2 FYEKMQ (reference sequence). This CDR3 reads CASSLPNLKQGSYEQYF. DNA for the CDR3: TGTGCCAGCAGCTTACCTAACCTGAAACAGGGTTCCTACGAGCAGTACTTC.

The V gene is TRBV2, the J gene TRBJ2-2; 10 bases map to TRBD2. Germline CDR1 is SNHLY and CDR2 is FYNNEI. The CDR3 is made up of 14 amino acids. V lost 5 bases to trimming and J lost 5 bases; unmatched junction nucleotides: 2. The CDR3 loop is CASSPGLATGELFF. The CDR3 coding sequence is TGTGCCAGCAGTCCGGGACTAGCGACCGGGGAGCTGTTTTTT.

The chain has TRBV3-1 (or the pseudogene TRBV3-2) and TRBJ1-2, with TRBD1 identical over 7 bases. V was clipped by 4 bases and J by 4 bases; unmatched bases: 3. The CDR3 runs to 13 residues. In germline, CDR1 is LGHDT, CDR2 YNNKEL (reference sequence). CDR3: CASSRGQSYGYTF. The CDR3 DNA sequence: TGTGCCAGCAGCCGGGGACAGAGCTATGGCTACACCTTC.

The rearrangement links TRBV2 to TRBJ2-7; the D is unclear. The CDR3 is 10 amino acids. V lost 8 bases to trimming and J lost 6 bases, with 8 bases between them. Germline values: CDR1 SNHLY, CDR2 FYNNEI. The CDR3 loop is CASRSREQYF. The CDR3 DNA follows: TGTGCCAGCCGGTCGCGCGAGCAGTACTTC.

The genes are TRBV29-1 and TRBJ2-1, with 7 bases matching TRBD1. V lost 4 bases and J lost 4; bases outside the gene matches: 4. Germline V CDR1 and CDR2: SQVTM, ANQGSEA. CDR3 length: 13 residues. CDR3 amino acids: CSVGGQKYNEQFF. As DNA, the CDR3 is TGCAGCGTTGGGGGACAGAAGTACAATGAGCAGTTCTTC.

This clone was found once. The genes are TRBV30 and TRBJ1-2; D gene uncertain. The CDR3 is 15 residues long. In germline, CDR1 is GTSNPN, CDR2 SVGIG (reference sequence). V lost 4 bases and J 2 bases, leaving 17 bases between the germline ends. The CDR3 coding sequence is TGTGCCTGGACAACTACCGCGGGCCGGAACTATGGCTACACCTTC. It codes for CAWTTTAGRNYGYTF.

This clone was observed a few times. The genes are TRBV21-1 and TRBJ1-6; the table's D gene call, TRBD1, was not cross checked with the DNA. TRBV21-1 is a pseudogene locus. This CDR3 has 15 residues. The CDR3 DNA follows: TGTGCCAGCACCCCACAATGGGGCGGAAATTCACCCCTCCACTTT. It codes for CASTPQWGGNSPLHF.

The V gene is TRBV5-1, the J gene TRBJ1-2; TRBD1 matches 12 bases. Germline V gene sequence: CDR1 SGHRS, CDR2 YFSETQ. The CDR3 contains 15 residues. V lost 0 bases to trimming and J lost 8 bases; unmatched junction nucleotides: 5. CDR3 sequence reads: CASSLVGDRGQGYTF. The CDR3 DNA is TGCGCCAGCAGCTTGGTTGGGGACAGGGGGCAAGGCTACACCTTC.

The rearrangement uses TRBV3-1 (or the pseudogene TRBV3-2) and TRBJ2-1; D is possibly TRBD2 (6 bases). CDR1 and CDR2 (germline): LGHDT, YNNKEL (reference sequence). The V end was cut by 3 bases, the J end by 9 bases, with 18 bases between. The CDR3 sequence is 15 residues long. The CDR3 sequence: CASSQGTGWGSEQFF. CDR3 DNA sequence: TGTGCCAGCAGCCAGGGGACTGGCTGGGGGAGTGAGCAGTTCTTC.

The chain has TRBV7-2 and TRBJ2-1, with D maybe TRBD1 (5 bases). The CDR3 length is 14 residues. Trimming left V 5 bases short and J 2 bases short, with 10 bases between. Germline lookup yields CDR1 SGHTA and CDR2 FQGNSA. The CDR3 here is CASSVRQTYNEQFF. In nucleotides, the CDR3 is TGTGCCAGCAGCGTACGACAGACCTACAATGAGCAGTTCTTC.

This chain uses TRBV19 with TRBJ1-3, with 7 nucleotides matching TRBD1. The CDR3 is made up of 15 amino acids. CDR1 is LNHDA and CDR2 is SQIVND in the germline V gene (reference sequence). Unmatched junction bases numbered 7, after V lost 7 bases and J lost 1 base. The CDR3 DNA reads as TGTGCCAGTAATACAGGGGACACGTCTGGAAACACCATATATTTT. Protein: CASNTGDTSGNTIYF. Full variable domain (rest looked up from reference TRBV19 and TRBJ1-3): DGGITQSPKYLFRKEGQNVTLSCEQNLNHDAMYWYRQDPGQGLRLIYYSQIVNDFQKGDIAEGYSVSREKKESFPLTVTSAQKNPTAFYLCASNTGDTSGNTIYFGEGSWLTVV.

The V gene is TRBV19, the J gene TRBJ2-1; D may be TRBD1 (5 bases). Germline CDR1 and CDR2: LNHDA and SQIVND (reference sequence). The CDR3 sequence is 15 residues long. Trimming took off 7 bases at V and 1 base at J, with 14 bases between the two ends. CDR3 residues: CASMGQSRSYNEQFF. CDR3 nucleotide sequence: TGTGCCAGTATGGGGCAATCGAGGTCCTACAATGAGCAGTTCTTC.

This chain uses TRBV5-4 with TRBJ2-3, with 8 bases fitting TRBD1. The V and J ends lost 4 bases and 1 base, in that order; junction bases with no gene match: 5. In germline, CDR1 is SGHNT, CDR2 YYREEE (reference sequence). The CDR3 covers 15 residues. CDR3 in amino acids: CASSPGQGRTDTQYF. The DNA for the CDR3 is TGTGCCAGCAGCCCCGGACAGGGACGCACAGATACGCAGTATTTT.

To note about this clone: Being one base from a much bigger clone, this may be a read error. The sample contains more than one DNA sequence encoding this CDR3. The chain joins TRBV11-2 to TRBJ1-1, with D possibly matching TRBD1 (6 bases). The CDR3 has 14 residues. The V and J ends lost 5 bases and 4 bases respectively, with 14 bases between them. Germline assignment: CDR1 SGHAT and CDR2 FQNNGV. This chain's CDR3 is CASSLGQGSTEAFF. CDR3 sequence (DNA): TGTGCCAGCAGCCTGGGACAAGGGAGCACTGAAGCTTTCTTT.

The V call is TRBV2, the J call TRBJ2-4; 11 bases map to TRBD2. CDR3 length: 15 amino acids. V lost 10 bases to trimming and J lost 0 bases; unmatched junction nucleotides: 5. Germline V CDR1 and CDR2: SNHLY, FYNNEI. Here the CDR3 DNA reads TGTGCCACCCTACTAGCGGGGGTAGCCAAAAACATTCAGTACTTC. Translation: CATLLAGVAKNIQYF. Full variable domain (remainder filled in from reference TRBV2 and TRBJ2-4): EPEVTQTPSHQVTQMGQEVILRCVPISNHLYFYWYRQILGQKVEFLVSFYNNEISEKSEIFDDQFSVERPDGSNFTLKIRSTKLEDSAMYFCATLLAGVAKNIQYFGAGTRLSVL.

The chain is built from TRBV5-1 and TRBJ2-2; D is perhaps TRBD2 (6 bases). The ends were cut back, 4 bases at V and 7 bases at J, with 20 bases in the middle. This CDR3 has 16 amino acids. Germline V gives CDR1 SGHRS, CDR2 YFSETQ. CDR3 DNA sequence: TGCGCCAGCAGCCCCCCTAAAGGGAGGATGCACGGGGAGCTGTTTTTT. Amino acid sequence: CASSPPKGRMHGELFF.

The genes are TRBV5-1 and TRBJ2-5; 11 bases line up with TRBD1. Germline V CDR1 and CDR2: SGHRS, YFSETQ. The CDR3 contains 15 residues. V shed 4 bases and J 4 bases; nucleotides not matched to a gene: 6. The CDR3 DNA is TGCGCCAGCAGCCCCTCCGGGACAGGGGGAGAGACCCAGTACTTC. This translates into CASSPSGTGGETQYF.

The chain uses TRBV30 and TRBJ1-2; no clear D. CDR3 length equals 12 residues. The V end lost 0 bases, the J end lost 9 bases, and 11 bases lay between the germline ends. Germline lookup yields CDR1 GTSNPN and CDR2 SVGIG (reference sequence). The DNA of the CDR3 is TGTGCCTGGAGTGTACCGGTGAGGAGCTACACCTTC. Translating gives CAWSVPVRSYTF.